This T cell receptor (beta chain) was sequenced for a study of T cell repertoires in cytomegalovirus infection. Study at large: CMV infection together with matching HLA type was indicated by public TCR beta signatures.

One entry per CDR3 protein results from TCRdb running MiXCR on the reads. This sample carries 700,000 to 850,000 distinct CDR3 sequences, 32% of them seen once, and the ten largest clones take around 11%. Notes on this clonotype: The antigen is not known.

CDR1 and CDR2 from the germline V gene are SGDLS and YYNGEE. The CDR3 is made up of 14 amino acids. With V trimmed by 3 bases and J by 6 bases, 3 bases remained unmatched. The sample consisted of cultured CD8+ T cells from PBMCs, taken from culture after CMV antigen stimulation. The receptor was derived from a human donor in good health (CMV status not recorded). Some clones in this sample may be carry-over from other donors' samples. The V gene is TRBV9, the J gene TRBJ1-6, with 7 bases aligning to TRBD1. Here the CDR3 DNA reads TGTGCCAGCAGCGCGACAGGGTCTAATTCACCCCTCCACTTT. This encodes CASSATGSNSPLHF. Full variable domain (missing parts from reference TRBV9 and TRBJ1-6): DSGVTQTPKHLITATGQRVTLRCSPRSGDLSVYWYQQSLDQGLQFLIQYYNGEERAKGNILERFSAQQFPDLHSELNLSSLELGDSALYFCASSATGSNSPLHFGNGTRLTVT.